This entry concerns a single TCR beta chain. Researchers used two-round multiplex PCR to amplify TCR beta CDR3 starting from genomic DNA. Primers targeting each individual TRBV and TRBJ gene were applied in first-round PCR. Universal primers were what the second PCR round used. Each CDR3 protein gets one entry after TCRdb re-called the multiplex PCR reads with MiXCR. The table records 9,000 to 13,000 distinct CDR3 sequences, roughly 56% of them present only once. The data are from a study of prognosis after radiotherapy for stage I lung cancer. As for the study in general: Enrolled patients were those with stage I non-small cell lung cancer, a group that was recruited between April 2018 and January 2019.

CDR3 length equals 15 residues. V was clipped by 2 bases and J by 4 bases, with 12 bases between them. In germline, CDR1 is MDHEN, CDR2 SYDVKM. This sequence joins TRBV28 and TRBJ1-3; TRBD1 might be the D (6 bases). The clonotype originates from a donor over 45 with non-small cell lung cancer. The source material was PBMCs, sampled before or after stereotactic body radiation therapy (not recorded which). CDR3 residues: CASSLPGARGNTIYF. Here the CDR3 DNA reads TGTGCCAGCAGTTTACCGGGGGCGAGAGGAAACACCATATATTTT.